This TCR beta chain was observed in a study of blood T cells in healthy people across ages (dated by TCRdb to the mid-2010s). About the study as a whole: In model experiments, roughly one uniquely barcoded TCR beta cDNA molecule per two T cells was captured by template switching. Using deep sequencing normalized with unique cDNA molecular identifiers, the study measured how TCR beta repertoire diversity changes with age. Four age groups were formed from the donors: young (average 16 years), middle-aged (just under 40), aged (around 68) and long-lived (roughly 88). To avoid experimental bias, donors of different ages were distributed randomly across sequencing lanes. Using the same blood draw, the study looked at two additional independent replicas of 1 million unique cDNA reads for two donors, one aged 18 to 30 and the other aged 80 or older. Study-wide findings and limitations: Observed TCR beta diversity correlated strongly with the percentage of naive T cells measured by flow cytometry. Observed TCR beta diversity per million T cells fell roughly linearly with age, and a significant reduction was already apparent by age about 38. Total diversity estimates from one million sequenced T cells were considered lower bounds and underestimates. Compared with the aged group, the long-lived group had more naive CD4+ T cells, fewer expanded clones and increased TCR diversity, a pattern suggesting age selection. Because donor CMV infection status was unknown, age-related changes in expanded clonotypes were potentially confounded. Because profiling used bulk unsorted PBMCs, naive and antigen-experienced compartments could not be compared conclusively.

The library was made by 5' RACE. Sequenced using an Illumina HiSeq 2500. The second PCR ran for roughly 7 to 11 cycles and used a J-beta primer mix along with a sample-barcoded 5' primer. A unique molecular identifier was introduced onto each TCR beta cDNA molecule by a template-switch 5' adaptor carrying 12 random nucleotides. Each sample yielded at least 3 million CDR3-containing paired-end reads. First-strand cDNA synthesis was performed from all RNA using the Mint cDNA synthesis kit, with priming by a TRBC-specific oligonucleotide. After uracil-DNA glycosylase treatment, a first 18-cycle PCR used universal primers M1SS and BC2_uni_R on all cDNA. For the original study's pipeline: For normalization, 1 million high-quality reads, each with a distinct molecular identifier, were randomly selected from each sample. Reads sharing molecular identifiers were discarded rather than binned into consensus sequences. MiTCR, set to a Q25 quality threshold and the strictest error-elimination algorithm, was used for CDR3 identification, clonotype clustering and error correction. A nonparametric unseen species model with Euler transformation was used to estimate lower-bound total TCR beta diversity. In TCRdb, the public reads were trimmed at Q25 with fastp and aligned with MiXCR, with productive beta chains retained. Duplicate CDR3 protein sequences are folded into a single record with the most common DNA and genes. TCRdb's processing, not the authors' own work, is the source of the V and J calls. This sample holds roughly 1.5 million distinct CDR3 sequences; roughly 43% were observed only once. About 3.8% of the sample lies in the top ten.

The approximately 39 donors, aged roughly 6 to 95 years, were systemically healthy Caucasian individuals from Russia. Ten milliliters of peripheral blood were drawn from each donor into EDTA-treated Vacutainer tubes. Ficoll-Paque density-gradient centrifugation was used to isolate PBMCs, with at least 7 million per sample. Total RNA was extracted from PBMCs with Trizol reagent, with at least 5.5 micrograms obtained per sample. For every donor, flow cytometry on a PBMC aliquot measured the percentage of naive CD45RAhigh/CD27high T cells. A word on this clonotype: Its antigen remains undetermined. Base quality data are lacking; no much larger clone is found one base away.

The CDR3, cysteine through phenylalanine, is 16 amino acids long. Only the CDR3 DNA is retained, 48 bases long and in frame from the first base. In the germline V gene, CDR1 corresponds to SGHTA and CDR2 to FQGNSA. Trimming accounts for 4 bases at V and 8 bases at J, while the number of junction bases matched to no gene is 9. The sequence is built from TRBV7-2 and TRBJ1-6, and TRBD1 aligns with 9 junction nucleotides. Sequencing used blood. This receptor was obtained from a woman aged 18-29 years in good health. The nucleotide sequence is given as TGTGCCAGCAGCTCAGGCCGGGACAGGGCTTATTCACCCCTCCACTTT. It codes for CASSSGRDRAYSPLHF.